This T cell receptor beta chain was found in a study of CD8+ T cells in alopecia areata. Overall study context: Treatment ran 6 to 18 months, with 6 months of follow-up afterward. Study-wide points: Resident alphabeta T-cell populations of normal skin are likewise subject to sequencing in scalp samples.

This clone was observed a few times. The antigen is not known. RNA was extracted and reverse transcribed into cDNA as the sequencing template. Here immunoSEQ multiplex PCR was the method, and the copy in TCRdb shows in-frame clones only, minus some. Among over 120,000 clones listed, 51% were seen once. V lost 7 bases and J lost 2; bases outside the gene matches: 6. The CDR3 totals 14 residues. The germline V gene encodes CDR1 LNHDA and CDR2 SQIVND (reference sequence). The chain employs TRBV19 and TRBJ2-5; 8 bases match TRBD2. The specimen was CD4+ T cells sorted from blood, collected at week 0. The source is a human donor with alopecia areata. The DNA of the CDR3 is TGTGCCAGTAATGCGGGGGGATCACAAGAGACCCAGTACTTC. Translation: CASNAGGSQETQYF.